Below, 9 T cell receptor beta chains from the same sample are listed, as sequenced in a study of T cell changes during pregnancy in multiple sclerosis. Repertoires were generated with immunoSEQ multiplex PCR, while TCRdb's copy carries only in-frame clones and drops some. The sample records roughly 48,000 clones, just over 85% being singletons. Sequencing used CD4+ T cells from peripheral blood mononuclear cells, obtained in the second trimester of pregnancy. These receptors came from a female donor with multiple sclerosis, enrolled in a pregnancy study.

The chain is built from TRBV5-6 and TRBJ2-7; 7 bases are shared with TRBD2. The V segment lost 5 bases and the J segment 2 bases; nucleotides outside the gene matches: 4. The germline gives CDR1 SGHDT, CDR2 YYEEEE. This CDR3 region has 13 residues. The CDR3 DNA sequence: TGTGCCAGCAGACCTCTAGCGGCCTACGAGCAGTACTTC. Translation gives CASRPLAAYEQYF.

This chain joins TRBV6-1 and TRBJ1-5; D is ambiguous. Germline V CDR1 and CDR2: MNHNS, SASEGT. The ends were cut back, 8 bases at V and 4 bases at J, with 18 bases in the middle. CDR3 length: 15 residues. The CDR3 nucleotides are TGTGCCAGCCGAGGGATGGGAGGCCAAAATCAGCCCCAGCATTTT. As protein: CASRGMGGQNQPQHF.

The genes are TRBV5-4 and TRBJ1-1; 8 bases map to TRBD1. After removal of 8 bases from V and 1 base from J, the junction contained 10 bases not matched to a gene. There are 15 residues in the CDR3. Germline assignment: CDR1 SGHNT and CDR2 YYREEE (reference sequence). The DNA of the CDR3 is TGTGCCAGTGTCTCCGACGGGACAGGGAACACTGAAGCTTTCTTT. Amino acid sequence: CASVSDGTGNTEAFF.

V and J are TRBV7-9 and TRBJ1-4; TRBD1 aligns across 10 bases. CDR3 length equals 14 residues. CDR1 and CDR2 (germline): SEHNR, FQNEAQ (reference sequence). V trimming: 6 bases; J trimming: 6 bases; junction bases outside the gene matches: 4. The CDR3 loop reads CASRWGTGDEKLFF. CDR3 in DNA: TGTGCCAGCAGGTGGGGGACAGGGGATGAAAAACTGTTTTTT.

This rearrangement joins TRBV27 to TRBJ2-3; D remains unclear. Trimming left V 0 bases short and J 3 bases short, with 7 bases between. The CDR3 has 14 residues. CDR1 is MNHEY, CDR2 SMNVEV, per germline (reference sequence). In nucleotides, the CDR3 is TGTGCCAGCAGTTTATCGGTCGGGACAGATACGCAGTATTTT. It yields the protein CASSLSVGTDTQYF.

The table lists this clone with a count of one. The chain employs TRBV4-3 and TRBJ1-5; 9 bases match TRBD1. In germline, CDR1 is LGHNA, CDR2 YSLEER. CDR3 length: 15 residues. The V segment lost 4 bases and the J segment 4 bases; nucleotides outside the gene matches: 5. CDR3 amino acids: CASSLWDRANQPQHF. CDR3 coding DNA: TGCGCCAGCAGCCTATGGGACAGGGCGAATCAGCCCCAGCATTTT.

This chain joins TRBV6-5 and TRBJ2-3; weak D call: TRBD2 (6 bases). Trimming pared 3 bases from V and 10 bases from J, leaving 8 bases between. The CDR3 length is 11 residues. The V gene's germline CDR1 is MNHEY and CDR2 SVGAGI. The CDR3 reads CASSYSGSQYF. The CDR3 region has the DNA TGTGCCAGCAGTTATAGCGGCTCGCAGTATTTT.

The rearrangement links TRBV5-1 to TRBJ2-3; 10 positions agree with TRBD2. The CDR3 sequence is 14 residues long. The junction had 2 bases not matched to a gene; V was cut back by 5 bases and J by 2 bases. Germline-derived CDR1 and CDR2 are SGHRS and YFSETQ. CDR3 DNA sequence: TGCGCCAGCAGGCTAGCGGGAGTCACAGATACGCAGTATTTT. Translating gives CASRLAGVTDTQYF.

The chain couples TRBV6-5 to TRBJ2-1; TRBD2 agrees at 13 bases. Germline-derived CDR1 and CDR2 are MNHEY and SVGAGI. Germline trimming cut 1 base from V and 7 bases from J; bases unmatched to any gene: 4. The CDR3 covers 16 residues. Here the CDR3 DNA reads TGTGCCAGCAGTTACTACTCGACTAGCGGGAGGAATGAGCAGTTCTTC. The encoded protein is CASSYYSTSGRNEQFF.